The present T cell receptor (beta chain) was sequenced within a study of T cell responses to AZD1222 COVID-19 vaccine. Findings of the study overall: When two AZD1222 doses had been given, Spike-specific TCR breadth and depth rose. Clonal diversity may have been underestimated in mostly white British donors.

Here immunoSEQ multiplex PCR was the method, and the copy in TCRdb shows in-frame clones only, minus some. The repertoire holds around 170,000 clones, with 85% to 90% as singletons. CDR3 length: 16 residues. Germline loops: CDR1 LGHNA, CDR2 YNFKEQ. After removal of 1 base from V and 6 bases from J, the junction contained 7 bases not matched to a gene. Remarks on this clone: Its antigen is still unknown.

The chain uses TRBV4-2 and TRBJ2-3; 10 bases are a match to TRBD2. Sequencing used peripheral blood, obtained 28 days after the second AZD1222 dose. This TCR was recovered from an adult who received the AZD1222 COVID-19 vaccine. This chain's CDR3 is CASSQVGAGGPDTQYF. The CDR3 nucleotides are TGTGCCAGCAGCCAAGTTGGAGCGGGGGGGCCGGATACGCAGTATTTT.